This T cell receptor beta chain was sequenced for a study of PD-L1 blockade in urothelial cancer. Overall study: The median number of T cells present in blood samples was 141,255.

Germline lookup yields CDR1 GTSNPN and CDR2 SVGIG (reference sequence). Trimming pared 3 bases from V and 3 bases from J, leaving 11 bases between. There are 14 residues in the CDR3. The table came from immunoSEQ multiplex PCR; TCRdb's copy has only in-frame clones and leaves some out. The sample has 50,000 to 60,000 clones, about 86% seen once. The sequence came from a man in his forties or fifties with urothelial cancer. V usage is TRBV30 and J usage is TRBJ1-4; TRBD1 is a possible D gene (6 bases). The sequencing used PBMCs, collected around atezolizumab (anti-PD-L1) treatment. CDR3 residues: CAWSRGAANEKLFF. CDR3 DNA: TGTGCCTGGAGCAGGGGAGCGGCTAATGAAAAACTGTTTTTT.